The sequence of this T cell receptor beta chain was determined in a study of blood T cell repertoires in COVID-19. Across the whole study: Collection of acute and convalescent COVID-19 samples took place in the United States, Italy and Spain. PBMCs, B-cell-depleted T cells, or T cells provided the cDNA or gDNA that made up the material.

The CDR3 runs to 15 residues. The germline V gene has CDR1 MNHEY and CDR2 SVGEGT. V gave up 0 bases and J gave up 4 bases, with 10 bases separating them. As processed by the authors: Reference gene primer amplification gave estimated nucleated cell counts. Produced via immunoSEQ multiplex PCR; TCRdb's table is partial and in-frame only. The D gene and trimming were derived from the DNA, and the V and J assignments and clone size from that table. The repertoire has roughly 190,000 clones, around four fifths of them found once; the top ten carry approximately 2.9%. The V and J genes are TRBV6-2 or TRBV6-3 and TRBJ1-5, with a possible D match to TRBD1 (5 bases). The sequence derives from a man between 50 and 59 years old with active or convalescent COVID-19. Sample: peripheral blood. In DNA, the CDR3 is TGTGCCAGCAGTTACTCTGGGGGGAGGAATCAGCCCCAGCATTTT. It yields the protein CASSYSGGRNQPQHF.